This T cell receptor (beta chain) was documented in a study of PD-1 blockade in classical Hodgkin lymphoma. Sequencing was performed with immunoSEQ multiplex PCR; in TCRdb, only in-frame clones are kept and a portion is missing. The sample holds more than 55,000 clones; more than 75% are singletons and the top ten take about 5.8%. The V and J ends lost 5 bases and 1 base respectively, with 15 bases between them. The CDR3 spans 15 residues. Germline V lookup: CDR1 LNHDA, CDR2 SQIVND (reference sequence). The study, taken as a whole, reports: Before treatment, complete responders showed about the same diversity as newly diagnosed patients. Compared with healthy donors, newly diagnosed patients reportedly showed lower baseline TCR diversity. Sources of repertoire differences remain undefined, possibly disease activity or prior therapy.

Brentuximab vedotin exposure varied, and every patient relapsed after autologous stem cell transplantation. Worth noting for this clone: Its matching antigen is unknown.

This TCR was recovered from a human donor with classical Hodgkin lymphoma. The V gene is TRBV19, the J gene TRBJ2-7; the D is unclear. Material: peripheral blood mononuclear cells (PBMCs), obtained before the second cycle of nivolumab. Written as DNA, the CDR3 is TGTGCCAGTAGTCCCCAGGCGGCTATATCCTACGAGCAGTACTTC. Its protein product is CASSPQAAISYEQYF. Drawing the rest from reference TRBV19 and TRBJ2-7, the complete variable domain is DGGITQSPKYLFRKEGQNVTLSCEQNLNHDAMYWYRQDPGQGLRLIYYSQIVNDFQKGDIAEGYSVSREKKESFPLTVTSAQKNPTAFYLCASSPQAAISYEQYFGPGTRLTVT.